The 29 T cell receptor beta chains below all came from one sample that was sequenced in a study of T cell responses to AZD1222 COVID-19 vaccine. TCRdb's table, derived via immunoSEQ multiplex PCR, lists solely in-frame clones and lacks some. The sample lists approximately 80,000 clones; 87% were seen once. This specimen consisted of peripheral blood, obtained on day 0 of AZD1222 vaccination. The receptors were gathered from an adult in good health.

The chain combines TRBV7-2 with TRBJ2-2, with 10 nucleotides matching TRBD2. In germline, CDR1 is SGHTA, CDR2 FQGNSA. The CDR3 spans 16 residues. V lost 5 bases, J lost 5 bases, and 8 bases stayed unmatched. CDR3 protein: CASSPPGLATTGELFF. The CDR3 nucleotides are TGTGCCAGCAGCCCTCCGGGACTAGCGACAACCGGGGAGCTGTTTTTT.

V gene TRBV28 combines with J gene TRBJ2-7; 9 nucleotides match TRBD1. The CDR3 runs to 16 residues. The ends lost 4 bases at V and 5 bases at J; junction bases unmatched: 12. Germline V gene data show CDR1 as MDHEN and CDR2 as SYDVKM. The CDR3 DNA is TGTGCCAGCAGTTCACTCCGAGGGACAGGGCGCCACGAGCAGTACTTC. This translates into CASSSLRGTGRHEQYF.

The chain joins TRBV19 to TRBJ1-2, with 8 bases aligning to TRBD1. J was trimmed by 4 bases and V by 6 bases; bases with no gene match: 10. The germline V gene encodes CDR1 LNHDA and CDR2 SQIVND (reference sequence). The CDR3 loop spans 15 amino acids. CDR3 in DNA: TGTGCCAGTAGCCTAACTACAGGGGGTTCCTATGGCTACACCTTC. This translates into CASSLTTGGSYGYTF.

This clone was seen just once. V is TRBV19 and J is TRBJ1-5; D is perhaps TRBD1 (5 bases). The CDR3 totals 14 residues. Per the germline V gene, CDR1 is LNHDA and CDR2 is SQIVND (reference sequence). The ends were cut back, 6 bases at V and 2 bases at J, with 11 bases in the middle. Here the CDR3 DNA reads TGTGCCAGTAGCTTCGACAGCGGCAATCAGCCCCAGCATTTT. Its protein product is CASSFDSGNQPQHF.

The chain has TRBV5-6 and TRBJ1-6, with D uncertain. Deletions cut 4 bases from V and 9 bases from J, with 23 bases between. The CDR3 is 17 amino acids. In germline, CDR1 is SGHDT, CDR2 YYEEEE. The CDR3 reads CASSGLEGLGHISPLHF. The DNA of the CDR3 is TGTGCCAGCAGCGGCCTGGAAGGCCTCGGGCATATTTCACCCCTCCACTTT.

The J gene is TRBJ2-4, the V gene TRBV2, with 13 bases identical to TRBD2. From germline, CDR1 is SNHLY and CDR2 FYNNEI. The V gene end was trimmed by 8 bases and the J gene end by 9 bases; junction bases not matched to a gene: 4. This CDR3 contains 13 residues. The CDR3, as DNA: TGTGCCAGCGGACTAGCGGGAGATGTCATTCAGTACTTC. Translation gives CASGLAGDVIQYF.

This chain uses TRBV11-2 with TRBJ2-5; 7 nucleotides align to TRBD2. With V trimmed by 0 bases and J by 5 bases, 6 bases remained unmatched. Germline-derived CDR1 and CDR2 are SGHAT and FQNNGV. CDR3 length equals 15 residues. DNA for the CDR3: TGTGCCAGCAGCTTAGATGCGGGAGAAGGGGAGACCCAGTACTTC. It translates to CASSLDAGEGETQYF.

This chain joins TRBV6-1 and TRBJ2-3; 13 nucleotides align to TRBD2. This CDR3 has 17 amino acids. CDR1 is MNHNS, CDR2 SASEGT, per germline. V was clipped by 4 bases and J by 4 bases; unmatched bases: 8. The DNA of the CDR3 is TGTGCCAGCAGTGCCAGACTAGCGGGAGGTGGGGCAGATACGCAGTATTTT. It yields the protein CASSARLAGGGADTQYF.

This chain links TRBV9 with TRBJ1-5; TRBD1 is a possible D gene (5 bases). V gave up 3 bases and J gave up 0 bases, with 10 bases separating them. The germline gives CDR1 SGDLS, CDR2 YYNGEE. This CDR3 region has 15 residues. For the CDR3, the DNA is TGTGCCAGCAGCGGGGACGGCTATAGCAATCAGCCCCAGCATTTT. Amino acid sequence: CASSGDGYSNQPQHF.

The CDR3 DNA follows: TGTGCCAGCAGGCAGACAGGGGTCAATGAGCAGTTCTTC. It specifies CASRQTGVNEQFF. V gene TRBV2 combines with J gene TRBJ2-1, with 8 bases lining up with TRBD1. This CDR3 is 13 amino acids long. Germline V gene sequence: CDR1 SNHLY, CDR2 FYNNEI. V shed 6 bases and J 6 bases; nucleotides not matched to a gene: 4.

This clone was found once. The rearrangement links TRBV3-1 (or the pseudogene TRBV3-2) to TRBJ1-5; D is ambiguous. Germline CDR1 is LGHDT and CDR2 is YNNKEL (reference sequence). This CDR3 region has 15 residues. The V gene lost 1 base and the J gene lost 6 bases, with 13 bases spanning the gap. The CDR3 bases are TGTGCCAGCAGCCAAGGTCGGGGTGTCGGTCAGCCCCAGCATTTT. Translated: CASSQGRGVGQPQHF.

The chain is built from TRBV13 and TRBJ2-7, with D perhaps being TRBD1 or TRBD2 (6 bases each). The CDR3 covers 18 residues. Trimming stripped 4 bases from V and 0 bases from J, with 22 bases between. CDR1 is PRHDT, CDR2 FYEKMQ, per germline (reference sequence). CDR3 sequence (DNA): TGTGCCAGCAGCTCACTGGGGGGCCCATCCGACTACTCCTACGAGCAGTACTTC. It encodes CASSSLGGPSDYSYEQYF.

This sequence joins TRBV7-7 and TRBJ1-4, with D possibly being TRBD1 (5 bases). Trimming removed 3 bases from V and 5 bases from J, with 16 bases in between. From germline, CDR1 is SSHAT and CDR2 FNYEAQ (reference sequence). This CDR3 spans 16 amino acids. The CDR3 protein is CASSLTPGLANEKLFF. Written as DNA, the CDR3 is TGTGCCAGCAGCTTGACACCGGGACTGGCGAATGAAAAACTGTTTTTT. Full variable domain (outside the CDR3, taken from reference TRBV7-7 and TRBJ1-4): GAGVSQSPRYKVTKRGQDVTLRCDPISSHATLYWYQQALGQGPEFLTYFNYEAQPDKSGLPSDRFSAERPEGSISTLTIQRTEQRDSAMYRCASSLTPGLANEKLFFGSGTQLSVL.

The chain links TRBV28 to TRBJ2-7; 7 nucleotides agree with TRBD2. J gave up 4 bases and V 3 bases, and 9 bases lay outside the gene matches. The CDR3 has 15 amino acids. Germline V gives CDR1 MDHEN, CDR2 SYDVKM. The DNA for the CDR3 is TGTGCCAGCAGTTTGTTTGGCGGGAGTTTATACGAGCAGTACTTC. Protein product: CASSLFGGSLYEQYF.

The rearrangement links TRBV7-3 to TRBJ2-1; D call uncertain. Germline V gene data show CDR1 as SGHTA and CDR2 as FQGTGA. V lost 0 bases and J lost 8, with 11 bases in between. The CDR3 covers 14 residues. The CDR3 is CASSLTGLRDEQFF. The CDR3 DNA reads as TGTGCCAGCAGCTTAACGGGCCTAAGGGATGAGCAGTTCTTC.

This clone came up a few times. The chain recombines TRBV27 with TRBJ1-2; D perhaps matches TRBD1 (5 bases). The CDR3 covers 15 residues. Germline lookup yields CDR1 MNHEY and CDR2 SMNVEV (reference sequence). The V end lost 4 bases, the J end lost 3 bases, and 15 bases lay between the germline ends. CDR3 bases: TGTGCCAGCAGTTCTACCGGGGCTGCAGACTATGGCTACACCTTC. Translating gives CASSSTGAADYGYTF.

The chain employs TRBV11-3 and TRBJ2-1, with unresolved D. CDR1 is SGHNT and CDR2 is YENEEA in the germline V gene. This CDR3 spans 14 amino acids. Trimming cost V 0 bases and J 1 base, with 4 bases left between them. The CDR3 region is CASSLDGSYNEQFF. As DNA, the CDR3 is TGTGCCAGCAGCTTAGATGGGTCCTACAATGAGCAGTTCTTC.

The V call is TRBV18, the J call TRBJ1-6, with 7 bases fitting TRBD1. CDR3 size: 15 residues. Germline V lookup: CDR1 KGHSH, CDR2 LQKENI. V lost 0 bases to trimming and J lost 5 bases; unmatched junction nucleotides: 1. The CDR3 region has the DNA TGTGCCAGCTCACCACCAGGGACAGATAATTCACCCCTCCACTTT. This sequence encodes CASSPPGTDNSPLHF.

CDR3 sequence reads: CASSQESSGAREQYF. The CDR3 DNA is TGCGCCAGCAGCCAAGAATCCAGCGGAGCCCGGGAGCAGTACTTC. The rearrangement joins TRBV4-1 to TRBJ2-7; TRBD2 might be the D (5 bases). The CDR3 is made up of 15 amino acids. V dropped 0 bases and J dropped 7 bases, with 16 bases sitting between them. Germline V gene lookup returns CDR1 MGHRA and CDR2 YSYEKL.

This chain uses TRBV12-3 or TRBV12-4 with TRBJ1-5; D uncertain. V was clipped by 6 bases and J by 7 bases, with 10 bases between them. The CDR3 loop spans 12 amino acids. The CDR3 spells CASRAFGQPQHF. Here the CDR3 DNA reads TGTGCCAGCAGAGCCTTCGGACAGCCCCAGCATTTT.

The chain joins TRBV12-5 to TRBJ2-4; the D gene could be TRBD1 or TRBD2 (5 bases each). The CDR3 consists of 12 residues. Germline CDR1 and CDR2: LGHNT and FRNRAP. Trimming stripped 9 bases from V and 8 bases from J, with 14 bases between. The CDR3 loop is CASAGARDIQYF. CDR3 coding DNA: TGTGCTAGCGCCGGGGCTCGGGACATTCAGTACTTC.

This chain joins TRBV6-5 and TRBJ2-1, with 10 bases matching TRBD1. CDR1 MNHEY and CDR2 SVGAGI come from the germline V gene. The V segment lost 2 bases and the J segment 9 bases; nucleotides outside the gene matches: 7. The CDR3 totals 15 residues. The CDR3: CASSYVGTGEGEQFF. CDR3 nucleotide sequence: TGTGCCAGCAGTTACGTCGGGACAGGGGAAGGTGAGCAGTTCTTC.

V usage is TRBV5-1 and J usage is TRBJ2-3; 8 nucleotides align to TRBD1. This CDR3 contains 15 residues. After removal of 3 bases from V and 5 bases from J, the junction contained 8 bases not matched to a gene. Germline-derived CDR1 and CDR2 are SGHRS and YFSETQ. CDR3 sequence: CASSSSGTGRDTQYF. For the CDR3, the DNA is TGCGCCAGCAGCTCCTCCGGGACAGGCAGAGATACGCAGTATTTT.

The chain links TRBV19 to TRBJ1-5; TRBD1 aligns across 9 bases. The trim removed 1 base at V and 5 bases at J, leaving 6 bases unmatched. The CDR3 contains 16 residues. Germline-derived CDR1 and CDR2 are LNHDA and SQIVND (reference sequence). CDR3 loop: CASSIAGTGRHQPQHF. The CDR3 DNA follows: TGTGCCAGTAGTATAGCAGGGACAGGGAGACATCAGCCCCAGCATTTT.

The chain couples TRBV28 to TRBJ2-1; TRBD1 matches 10 bases. Germline values: CDR1 MDHEN, CDR2 SYDVKM. CDR3 length equals 17 residues. The J segment lost 4 bases and the V segment lost 4 bases, leaving 10 bases of the junction unmatched. CDR3 loop: CASSSPLGQGGYNEQFF. The CDR3, as DNA: TGTGCCAGCAGTTCTCCCCTTGGACAGGGGGGATACAATGAGCAGTTCTTC.

The V call is TRBV5-4, the J call TRBJ2-5; TRBD2 might be the D (6 bases). The CDR3 sequence is 14 residues long. Germline V gene lookup returns CDR1 SGHNT and CDR2 YYREEE (reference sequence). V was pared by 7 bases and J by 5 bases, with 18 bases between. As DNA, the CDR3 is TGTGCCAGCTCCCCTAGGGGAGGATGGGAGACCCAGTACTTC. This translates into CASSPRGGWETQYF.

The chain links TRBV9 to TRBJ2-5; D remains ambiguous. V was clipped by 4 bases and J by 1 base, with 11 bases between them. The CDR3 has 14 amino acids. Germline CDR1 and CDR2: SGDLS and YYNGEE. In DNA form, the CDR3 reads TGTGCCAGCAGCCCTCGGACCCCCCAAGAGACCCAGTACTTC. It is translated as CASSPRTPQETQYF.

The chain employs TRBV7-2 and TRBJ2-7; 9 bases line up with TRBD2. The CDR3 length is 15 residues. V gave up 5 bases and J gave up 7 bases; unmatched junction bases: 12. Germline lookup yields CDR1 SGHTA and CDR2 FQGNSA. CDR3 sequence (DNA): TGTGCCAGCAGCATTAGCGGGAGTGCCCCCGGGGAGCAGTACTTC. It yields the protein CASSISGSAPGEQYF.

The genes are TRBV11-2 and TRBJ2-7, with 8 bases matching TRBD2. Unmatched junction bases numbered 5, after V lost 1 base and J lost 3 bases. Germline loops: CDR1 SGHAT, CDR2 FQNNGV. The CDR3 spans 15 residues. This CDR3 reads CASSLGGAGVYEQYF. In DNA form, the CDR3 reads TGTGCCAGCAGCTTAGGGGGAGCGGGAGTCTACGAGCAGTACTTC.